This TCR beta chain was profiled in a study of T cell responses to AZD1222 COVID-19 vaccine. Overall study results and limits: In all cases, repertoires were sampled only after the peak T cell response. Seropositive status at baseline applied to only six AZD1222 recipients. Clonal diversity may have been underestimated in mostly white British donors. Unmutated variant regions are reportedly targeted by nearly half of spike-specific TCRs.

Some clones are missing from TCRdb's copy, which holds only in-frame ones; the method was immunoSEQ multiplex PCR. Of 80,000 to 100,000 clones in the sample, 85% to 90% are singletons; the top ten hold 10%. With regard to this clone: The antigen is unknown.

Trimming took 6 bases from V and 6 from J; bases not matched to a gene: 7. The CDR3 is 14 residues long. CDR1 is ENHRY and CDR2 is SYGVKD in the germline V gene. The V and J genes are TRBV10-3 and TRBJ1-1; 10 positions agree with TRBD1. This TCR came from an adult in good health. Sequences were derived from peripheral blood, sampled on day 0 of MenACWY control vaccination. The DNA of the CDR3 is TGTGCCATCAGCAGGACAGGGGGGGTACCTGAAGCTTTCTTT. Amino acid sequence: CAISRTGGVPEAFF.